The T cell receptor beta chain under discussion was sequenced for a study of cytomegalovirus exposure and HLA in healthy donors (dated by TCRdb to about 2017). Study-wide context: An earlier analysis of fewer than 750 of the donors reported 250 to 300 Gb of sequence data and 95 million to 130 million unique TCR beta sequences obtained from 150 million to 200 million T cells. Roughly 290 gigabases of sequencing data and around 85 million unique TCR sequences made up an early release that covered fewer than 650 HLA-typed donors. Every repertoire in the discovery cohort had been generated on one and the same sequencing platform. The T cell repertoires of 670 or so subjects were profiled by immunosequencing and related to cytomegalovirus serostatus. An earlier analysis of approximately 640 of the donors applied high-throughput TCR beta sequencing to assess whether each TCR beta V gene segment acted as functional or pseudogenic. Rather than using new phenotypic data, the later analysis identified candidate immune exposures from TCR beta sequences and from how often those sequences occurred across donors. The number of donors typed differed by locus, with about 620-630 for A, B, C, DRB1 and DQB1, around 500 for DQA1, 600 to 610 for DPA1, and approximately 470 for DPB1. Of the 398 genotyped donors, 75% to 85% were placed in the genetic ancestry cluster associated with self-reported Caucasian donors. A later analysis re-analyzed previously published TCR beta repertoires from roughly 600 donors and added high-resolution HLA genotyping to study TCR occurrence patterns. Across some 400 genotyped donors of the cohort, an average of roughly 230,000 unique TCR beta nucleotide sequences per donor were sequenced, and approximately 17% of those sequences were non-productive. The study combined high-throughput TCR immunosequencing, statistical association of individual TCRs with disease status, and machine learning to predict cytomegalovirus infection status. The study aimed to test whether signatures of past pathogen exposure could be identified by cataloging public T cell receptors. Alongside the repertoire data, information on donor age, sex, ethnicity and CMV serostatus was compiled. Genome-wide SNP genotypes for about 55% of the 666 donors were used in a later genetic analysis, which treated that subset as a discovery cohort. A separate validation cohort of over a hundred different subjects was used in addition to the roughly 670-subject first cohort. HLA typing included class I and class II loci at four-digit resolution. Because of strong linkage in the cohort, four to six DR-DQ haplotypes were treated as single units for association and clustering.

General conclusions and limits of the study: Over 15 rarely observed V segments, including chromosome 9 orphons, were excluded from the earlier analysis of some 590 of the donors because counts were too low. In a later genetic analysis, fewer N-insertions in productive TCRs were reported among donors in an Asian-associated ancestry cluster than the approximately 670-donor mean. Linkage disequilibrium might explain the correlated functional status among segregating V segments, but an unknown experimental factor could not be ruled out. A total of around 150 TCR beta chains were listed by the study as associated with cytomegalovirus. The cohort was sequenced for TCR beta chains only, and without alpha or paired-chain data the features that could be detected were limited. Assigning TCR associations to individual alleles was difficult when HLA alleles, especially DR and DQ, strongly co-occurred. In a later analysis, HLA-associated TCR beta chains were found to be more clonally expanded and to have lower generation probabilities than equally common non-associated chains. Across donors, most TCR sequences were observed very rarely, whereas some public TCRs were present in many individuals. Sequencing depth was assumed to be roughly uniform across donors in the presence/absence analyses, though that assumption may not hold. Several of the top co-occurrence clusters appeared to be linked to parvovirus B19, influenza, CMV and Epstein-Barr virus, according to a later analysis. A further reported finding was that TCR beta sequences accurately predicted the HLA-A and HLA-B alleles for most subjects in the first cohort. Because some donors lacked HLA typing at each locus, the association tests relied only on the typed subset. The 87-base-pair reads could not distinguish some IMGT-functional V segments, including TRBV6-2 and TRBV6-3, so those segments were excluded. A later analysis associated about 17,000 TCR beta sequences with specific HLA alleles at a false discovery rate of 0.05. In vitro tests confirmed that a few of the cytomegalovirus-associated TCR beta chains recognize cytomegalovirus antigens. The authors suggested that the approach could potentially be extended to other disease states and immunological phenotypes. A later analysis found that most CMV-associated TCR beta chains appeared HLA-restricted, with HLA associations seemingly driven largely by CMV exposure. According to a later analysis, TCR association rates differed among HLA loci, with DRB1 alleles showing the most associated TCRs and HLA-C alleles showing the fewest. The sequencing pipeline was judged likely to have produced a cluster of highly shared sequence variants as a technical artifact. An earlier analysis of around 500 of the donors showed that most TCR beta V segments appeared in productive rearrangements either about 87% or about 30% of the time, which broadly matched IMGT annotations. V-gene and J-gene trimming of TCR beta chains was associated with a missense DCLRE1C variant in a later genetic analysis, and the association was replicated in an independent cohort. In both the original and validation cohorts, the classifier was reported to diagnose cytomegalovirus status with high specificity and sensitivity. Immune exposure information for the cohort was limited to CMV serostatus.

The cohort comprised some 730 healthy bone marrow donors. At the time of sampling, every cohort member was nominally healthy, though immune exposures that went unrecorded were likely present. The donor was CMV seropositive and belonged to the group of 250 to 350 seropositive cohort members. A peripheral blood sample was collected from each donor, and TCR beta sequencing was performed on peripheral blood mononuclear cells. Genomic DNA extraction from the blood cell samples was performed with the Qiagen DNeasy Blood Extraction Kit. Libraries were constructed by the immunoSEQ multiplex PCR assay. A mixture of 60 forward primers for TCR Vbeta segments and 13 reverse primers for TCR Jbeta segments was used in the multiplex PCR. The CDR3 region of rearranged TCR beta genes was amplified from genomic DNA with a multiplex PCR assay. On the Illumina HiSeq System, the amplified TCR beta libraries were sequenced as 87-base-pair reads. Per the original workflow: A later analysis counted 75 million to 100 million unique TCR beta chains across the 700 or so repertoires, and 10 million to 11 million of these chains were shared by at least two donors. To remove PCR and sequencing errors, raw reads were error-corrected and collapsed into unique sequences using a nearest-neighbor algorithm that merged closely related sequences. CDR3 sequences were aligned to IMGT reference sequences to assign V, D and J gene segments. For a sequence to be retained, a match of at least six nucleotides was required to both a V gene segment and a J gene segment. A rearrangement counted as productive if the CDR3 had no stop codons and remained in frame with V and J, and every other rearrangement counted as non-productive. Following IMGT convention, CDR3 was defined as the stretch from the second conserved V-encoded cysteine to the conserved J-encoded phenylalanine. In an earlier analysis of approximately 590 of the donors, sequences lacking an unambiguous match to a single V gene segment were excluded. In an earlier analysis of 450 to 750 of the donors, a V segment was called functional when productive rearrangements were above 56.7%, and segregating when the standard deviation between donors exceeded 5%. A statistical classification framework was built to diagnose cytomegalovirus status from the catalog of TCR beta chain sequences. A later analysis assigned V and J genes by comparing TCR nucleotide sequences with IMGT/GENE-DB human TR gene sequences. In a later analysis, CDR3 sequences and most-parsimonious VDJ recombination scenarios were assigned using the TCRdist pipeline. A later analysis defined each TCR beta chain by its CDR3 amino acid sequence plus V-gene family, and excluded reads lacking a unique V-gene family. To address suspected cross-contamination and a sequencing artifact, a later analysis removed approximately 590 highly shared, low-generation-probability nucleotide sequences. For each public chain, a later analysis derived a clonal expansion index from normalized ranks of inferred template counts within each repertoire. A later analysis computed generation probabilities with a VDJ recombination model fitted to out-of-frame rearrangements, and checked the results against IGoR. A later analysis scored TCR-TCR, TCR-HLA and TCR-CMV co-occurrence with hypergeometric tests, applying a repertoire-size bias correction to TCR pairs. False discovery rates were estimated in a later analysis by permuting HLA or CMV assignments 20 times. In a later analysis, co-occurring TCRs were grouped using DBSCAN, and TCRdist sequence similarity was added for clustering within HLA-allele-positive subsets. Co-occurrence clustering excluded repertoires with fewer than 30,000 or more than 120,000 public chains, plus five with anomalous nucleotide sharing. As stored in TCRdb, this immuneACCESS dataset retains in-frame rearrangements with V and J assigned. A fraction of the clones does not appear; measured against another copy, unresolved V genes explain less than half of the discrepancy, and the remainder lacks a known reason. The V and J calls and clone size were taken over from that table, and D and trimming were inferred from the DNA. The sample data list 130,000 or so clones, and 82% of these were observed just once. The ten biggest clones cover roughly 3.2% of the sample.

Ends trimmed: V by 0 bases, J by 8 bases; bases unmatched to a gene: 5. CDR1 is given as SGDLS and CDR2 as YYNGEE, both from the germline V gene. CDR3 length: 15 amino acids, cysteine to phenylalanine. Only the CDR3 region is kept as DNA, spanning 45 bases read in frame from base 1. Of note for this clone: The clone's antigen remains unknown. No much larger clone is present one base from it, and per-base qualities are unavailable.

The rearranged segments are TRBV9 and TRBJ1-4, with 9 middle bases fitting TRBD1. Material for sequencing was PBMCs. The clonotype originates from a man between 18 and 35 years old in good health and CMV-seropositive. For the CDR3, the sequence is CASSVGSTGGEKLFF. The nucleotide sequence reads TGTGCCAGCAGCGTAGGGAGCACAGGGGGCGAAAAACTGTTTTTT. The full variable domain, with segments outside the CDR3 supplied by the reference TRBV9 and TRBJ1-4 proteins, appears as DSGVTQTPKHLITATGQRVTLRCSPRSGDLSVYWYQQSLDQGLQFLIQYYNGEERAKGNILERFSAQQFPDLHSELNLSSLELGDSALYFCASSVGSTGGEKLFFGSGTQLSVL.